The 19 T cell receptor beta chains reported below all come from one sample, sequenced in a study of metastatic and nonmetastatic thyroid tumors (dated by TCRdb to the early 2020s). Library creation used PCR. Instrument used: Illumina HiSeq 4000. The public reads were reprocessed in TCRdb via fastp at Q25 and MiXCR, keeping in-frame beta chains. The sample has about 23,000 clones on record, approximately 20% of them singletons. Roughly 8% of the sample lies in the top ten. No patient had received any treatment before thyroid surgery. Sequencing was done on a sample of blood. These TCRs come from a female donor with papillary thyroid cancer or a benign thyroid nodule (not recorded which). Some clones in this sample may be carry-over from other donors' samples.

In its sample, this clone was seen a few times. In this CDR3 the conserved last residue, phenylalanine or tryptophan, is missing, so a read error is likely. The limits of the CDR3 on the DNA are not certain, so only TCRdb's listed CDR3 is given. Here the CDR3 reads CASSPVGA. J is TRBJ2-6 and V is TRBV7-3. The CDR3 contains 8 residues when both ends are counted. Germline CDR1 and CDR2: SGHTA and FQGTGA.

This clone has at least ten counts. V and J are TRBV14 and TRBJ2-2, with D possibly TRBD2 on 6 matching bases. Between the trimmed V and J ends, which lost 1 base and 4 bases, there was a span of 13 bases. The germline gives CDR1 SGHDN, CDR2 FVKESK. The CDR3 extends over 16 amino acids. DNA for the CDR3: TGTGCCAGCAGCCAAGTCGGACGGGGGAGCACCGGGGAGCTGTTTTTT. Translated: CASSQVGRGSTGELFF.

This chain connects TRBV9 to TRBJ2-7; D gene uncertain. The germline CDR1 and CDR2 sequences are SGDLS and YYNGEE. The CDR3 has 14 amino acids. V was pared by 4 bases and J by 2 bases, with 13 bases between. Written as DNA, the CDR3 is TGTGCCAGCAGCTCTCAGTGGGCTACCTACGAGCAGTACTTC. Protein sequence: CASSSQWATYEQYF.

The V gene is TRBV5-1, the J gene TRBJ1-1, with TRBD1 as a possible D gene (6 bases). The CDR3 has 12 residues. In germline, CDR1 is SGHRS, CDR2 YFSETQ. V was shortened by 8 bases and J by 12 bases, with 20 bases between the two germline ends. CDR3 nucleotide sequence: TGCGCCAGAAGATCGGACAGCCCTTCGTCTTTCTTT. Translated, it gives CARRSDSPSSFF.

This clone was counted ten times or more. The chain has TRBV11-2 and TRBJ2-5; no definite D call. The germline gives CDR1 SGHAT, CDR2 FQNNGV. The CDR3 is 13 amino acids. The V and J ends lost 3 bases and 3 bases respectively, with 8 bases between them. As DNA, the CDR3 is TGTGCCAGCAGCTTTCGCGGAGAAGAGACCCAGTACTTC. Translation gives CASSFRGEETQYF.

Many counts were recorded for this clone. This chain connects TRBV6-1 to TRBJ1-4; 10 nucleotides agree with TRBD1. The CDR3 spans 18 residues. From germline, CDR1 is MNHNS and CDR2 SASEGT. Germline trimming cut 8 bases from V and 0 bases from J; bases unmatched to any gene: 12. CDR3 sequence (DNA): TGTGCCAGCCGACCCCGGGGACAGGGGATTGCAACTAATGAAAAACTGTTTTTT. The encoded protein is CASRPRGQGIATNEKLFF.

The chain carries TRBV20-1 and TRBJ1-1; D gene uncertain. The ends were cut back, 6 bases at V and 0 bases at J, with 11 bases in the middle. Germline V gives CDR1 DFQATT, CDR2 SNEGSKA (reference sequence). CDR3 size: 13 residues. The CDR3 reads CSAPDRLNTEAFF. The CDR3 region has the DNA TGCAGTGCCCCGGACCGTCTGAACACTGAAGCTTTCTTT.

The chain is built from TRBV4-2 and TRBJ1-1; D remains unclear. The CDR3 covers 14 residues. Germline CDR1 LGHNA, CDR2 YNFKEQ. The V end lost 0 bases, the J end lost 8 bases, and 13 bases lay between the germline ends. CDR3 DNA sequence: TGTGCCAGCAGCCAAGACGGGGTAAAGAGGGAAGCTTTCTTT. This codes for CASSQDGVKREAFF.

This clone was counted many times. V and J are TRBV10-3 and TRBJ2-3; TRBD1 matches at 10 bases. Trimming took 4 bases from V and 2 from J; bases not matched to a gene: 6. This CDR3 is built from 16 residues. Germline V gives CDR1 ENHRY, CDR2 SYGVKD. Here the CDR3 reads CAISAGQGIFTDTQYF. In DNA form, the CDR3 reads TGTGCCATCAGTGCGGGACAGGGGATTTTCACAGATACGCAGTATTTT.

This clone has only a few counts. It may be a read error: a sequence one base away is much more abundant. Other DNA sequences from this sample encode an identical CDR3 as well. The chain couples TRBV7-8 to TRBJ2-2; a weak D match, TRBD2 (5 bases). The germline gives CDR1 SGHVS, CDR2 FQNEAQ. V gave up 5 bases and J gave up 0 bases, with 13 bases separating them. This CDR3 is 16 amino acids long. The CDR3 DNA reads as TGTGCCAGCAGCGGAGGTCGGCGGCCGAACACCGGGGAGCTGTTTTTT. This gives the protein CASSGGRRPNTGELFF.

The chain joins TRBV5-1 to TRBJ2-3; D could derive from TRBD1 or TRBD2 (5 bases each). CDR1 SGHRS and CDR2 YFSETQ come from the germline V gene. The CDR3 is 16 amino acids. V lost 0 bases, J lost 8 bases, and 19 bases lay in between. The CDR3 sequence: CASSLVIRVQGVTQYF. The CDR3 bases are TGCGCCAGCAGCTTGGTAATCAGGGTGCAGGGAGTTACGCAGTATTTT.

This clone is medium-sized (0.01 to 0.1%) by share. The chain carries TRBV6-2 or TRBV6-3 and TRBJ1-5; D perhaps matches TRBD1 (5 bases). The V end was cut by 7 bases, the J end by 4 bases, with 11 bases between. CDR3 size: 13 residues. The germline V gene encodes CDR1 MNHEY and CDR2 SVGEGT. CDR3 nucleotides: TGTGCCAGCACGTTGGGGGGGAATCAGCCCCAGCATTTT. It specifies CASTLGGNQPQHF.

The sample holds many counts of this clone. A single base separates this from a much larger clone, so it may be a read error. The chain employs TRBV2 and TRBJ2-7; TRBD1 agrees at 8 bases. This CDR3 spans 15 amino acids. CDR1 is SNHLY, CDR2 FYNNEI, per germline. The CDR3: CAGRGQGARIYEQYF. CDR3 DNA: TGTGCCGGCAGAGGGCAGGGGGCTCGAATCTACGAGCAGTACTTC.

This clone occurred once. Likely a read error: the CDR3 ends without its conserved phenylalanine or tryptophan. The rearrangement links TRBV7-2 to TRBJ1-5, with TRBD1 identical over 7 bases. CDR3 length: 14 residues. Germline assignment: CDR1 SGHTA and CDR2 FQGNSA. V lost 6 bases and J lost 8; bases outside the gene matches: 10. The CDR3 is CASSQTGFGKPQHV. CDR3 nucleotides: TGTGCCAGCAGTCAGACAGGGTTTGGTAAGCCCCAGCATGTT.

This clone has a count of ten or more. A much larger clonotype is one base distant, so this may be a read error. The gene calls are TRBV10-2 and TRBJ2-7; 7 nucleotides line up with TRBD1. The CDR3 runs to 13 residues. CDR1 and CDR2 from the germline V gene are WSHSY and SAAADI. The DNA of the CDR3 is TGCGCCCGCAGCCGACAGGGAAGCTACGAGCAGTACTTC. Translation: CARSRQGSYEQYF.

This clone was observed at least ten times. V usage is TRBV12-3 or TRBV12-4 and J usage is TRBJ2-5; 7 bases match TRBD1. With V trimmed by 5 bases and J by 1 base, 4 bases remained unmatched. The CDR3 is 14 amino acids. CDR3 protein: CASSRQGTQETQYF. CDR3 in DNA: TGTGCCAGCAGTCGACAGGGAACCCAAGAGACCCAGTACTTC.

This clone was observed many times. The chain couples TRBV18 to TRBJ1-1; D call uncertain. The germline gives CDR1 KGHSH, CDR2 LQKENI. There are 12 residues in the CDR3. V was shortened by 2 bases and J by 0 bases, with 1 base between the two germline ends. The CDR3 loop is CASSPLNTEAFF. The CDR3 DNA follows: TGTGCCAGCTCACCATTGAACACTGAAGCTTTCTTT.

This clone was seen many times. This rearrangement joins TRBV7-3 to TRBJ2-1, with 10 bases lining up with TRBD2. Germline CDR1 and CDR2: SGHTA and FQGTGA. CDR3 length: 15 amino acids. V dropped 3 bases and J dropped 8; count of bases not matched to a gene: 7. Here the CDR3 DNA reads TGTGCCAGCAGCTTGTCCCCTAGCGGGAGCCATGAGCAGTTCTTC. This translates into CASSLSPSGSHEQFF.

The CDR3 here is CATSRDRGGYTF. The CDR3 region has the DNA TGTGCCACCAGCAGAGATCGAGGAGGCTACACCTTC. The chain links TRBV15 to TRBJ1-2; no reliable D call. V dropped 0 bases and J dropped 8 bases, with 7 bases sitting between them. Germline V gene sequence: CDR1 LNHNV, CDR2 YYDKDF (reference sequence). CDR3 size: 12 residues. The entire variable domain, with the rest obtained from reference TRBV15 and TRBJ1-2, is as follows: DAMVIQNPRYQVTQFGKPVTLSCSQTLNHNVMYWYQQKSSQAPKLLFHYYDKDFNNEADTPDNFQSRRPNTSFCFLDIRSPGLGDTAMYLCATSRDRGGYTFGSGTRLTVV.